This TCR beta chain was documented in a study of blood T cell repertoires in COVID-19. Clones were read by immunoSEQ multiplex PCR, and TCRdb kept only the in-frame ones, dropping some. The repertoire holds about 140,000 clones, with 85% as singletons. Germline-derived CDR1 and CDR2 are LGHNT and FRNRAP. V gave up 5 bases and J gave up 6 bases; unmatched junction bases: 13. This CDR3 has 18 residues. Sequenced input: peripheral blood. This receptor was identified in a man in his fifties with acute or convalescent COVID-19. The chain links TRBV12-5 to TRBJ2-1; 13 nucleotides match TRBD2. The CDR3 DNA follows: TGTGCTAGTGGTACCGGACAGTGGACTAGCGGGAGAAGCAATGAGCAGTTCTTC. Translation: CASGTGQWTSGRSNEQFF.